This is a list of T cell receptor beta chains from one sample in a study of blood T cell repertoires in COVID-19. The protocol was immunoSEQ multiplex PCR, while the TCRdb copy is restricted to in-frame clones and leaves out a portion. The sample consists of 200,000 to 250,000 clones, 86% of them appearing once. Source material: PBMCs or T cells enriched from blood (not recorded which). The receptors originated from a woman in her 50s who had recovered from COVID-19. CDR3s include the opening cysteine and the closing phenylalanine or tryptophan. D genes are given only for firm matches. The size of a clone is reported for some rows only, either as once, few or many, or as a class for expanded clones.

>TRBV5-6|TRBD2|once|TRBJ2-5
CASSPADGTSGVIRTQYF
TGTGCCAGCAGCCCAGCCGACGGGACTAGCGGGGTTATACGGACCCAGTACTTC
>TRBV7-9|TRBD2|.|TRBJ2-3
CASILGGIATQYF
TGTGCCAGCATCCTGGGGGGGATTGCGACGCAGTATTTT
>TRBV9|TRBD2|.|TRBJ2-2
CASSAYSGRGVTGELFF
TGTGCCAGCAGCGCCTACAGCGGGCGGGGGGTTACAGGGGAGCTGTTTTTT
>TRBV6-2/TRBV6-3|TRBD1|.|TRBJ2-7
CASSDPGQGPGEQYF
TGTGCCAGCAGTGATCCGGGACAGGGTCCTGGCGAGCAGTACTTC
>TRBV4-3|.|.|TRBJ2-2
CASSQDPRNTGELFF
TGCGCCAGCAGCCAAGATCCCAGGAACACCGGGGAGCTGTTTTTT
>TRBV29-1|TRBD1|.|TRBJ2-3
CSVGNRGMADTQYF
TGCAGCGTGGGTAACAGGGGAATGGCAGATACGCAGTATTTT
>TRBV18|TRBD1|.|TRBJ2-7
CASSPATGVTSSYEQYF
TGTGCCAGCTCACCGGCGACAGGGGTAACAAGCTCCTACGAGCAGTACTTC
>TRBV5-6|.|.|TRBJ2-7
CASSLGSSYEQYF
TGTGCCAGCAGCTTGGGGAGTTCCTACGAGCAGTACTTC
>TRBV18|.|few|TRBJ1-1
CASSPLGSGTEAFF
TGTGCCAGCTCACCACTGGGGAGTGGAACTGAAGCTTTCTTT
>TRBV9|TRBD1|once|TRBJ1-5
CASSVDPNRQGDQPQHF
TGTGCCAGCAGCGTAGACCCTAACAGACAGGGTGACCAGCCCCAGCATTTT
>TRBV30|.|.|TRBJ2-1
CAWSPPSSYNEQFF
TGTGCCTGGAGTCCCCCGAGCTCCTACAATGAGCAGTTCTTC
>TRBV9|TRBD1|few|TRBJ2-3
CASSVTPGQGKDTQYF
TGTGCCAGCAGCGTCACACCGGGACAGGGGAAAGATACGCAGTATTTT
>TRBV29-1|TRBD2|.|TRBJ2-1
CSVNGAGGPWDEQFF
TGCAGCGTTAATGGAGCGGGAGGGCCGTGGGATGAGCAGTTCTTC
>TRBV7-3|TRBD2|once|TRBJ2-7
CASSWGGVGEQYF
TGTGCCAGCAGCTGGGGAGGGGTGGGCGAGCAGTACTTC
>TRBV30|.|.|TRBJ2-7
CAFERGRYEQYF
TGTGCCTTCGAAAGGGGCCGTTACGAGCAGTACTTC
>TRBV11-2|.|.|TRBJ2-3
CASSLGASRSTDTQYF
TGTGCCAGCAGCTTAGGGGCTAGCAGAAGCACAGATACGCAGTATTTT
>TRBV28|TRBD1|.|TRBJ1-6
CASRSTGGGSPLHF
TGTGCCAGCAGGTCCACAGGGGGCGGTTCACCCCTCCACTTT
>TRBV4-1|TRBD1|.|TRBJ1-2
CASSRTGSYGYTF
TGCGCCAGCAGCCGGACAGGGTCCTATGGCTACACCTTC
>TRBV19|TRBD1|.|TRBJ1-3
CASSIRDRDFASGNTIYF
TGTGCCAGTAGTATCCGGGACAGGGATTTCGCGTCTGGAAACACCATATATTTT
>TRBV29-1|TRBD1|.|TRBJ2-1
CTLPRGGRGDNEQFF
TGCACCCTACCCCGAGGGGGCAGGGGCGACAATGAGCAGTTCTTC
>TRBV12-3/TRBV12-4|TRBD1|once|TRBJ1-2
CASSDGQARYTF
TGTGCCAGCAGTGATGGACAGGCACGCTACACCTTC
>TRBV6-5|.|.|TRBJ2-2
CASSSPGGTGELFF
TGTGCCAGCAGTTCTCCCGGGGGCACCGGGGAGCTGTTTTTT
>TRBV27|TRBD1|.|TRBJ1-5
CASSSNGQGVGQPQHF
TGTGCCAGCAGTTCAAATGGACAGGGAGTAGGACAGCCCCAGCATTTT
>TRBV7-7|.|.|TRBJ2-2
CASSETGGLNTGELFF
TGTGCTAGCAGCGAGACAGGTGGTCTGAACACCGGGGAGCTGTTTTTT
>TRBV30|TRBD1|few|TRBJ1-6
CAWSGGYSGQGNSPLHF
TGTGCCTGGAGTGGGGGTTACTCGGGACAGGGTAATTCACCCCTCCACTTT
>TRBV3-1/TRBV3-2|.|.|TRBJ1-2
CASSQDWGGNYGYTF
TGTGCCAGCAGCCAAGATTGGGGAGGAAACTATGGCTACACCTTC
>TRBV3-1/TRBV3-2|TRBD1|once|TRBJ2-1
CASSLRGQGNEQFF
TGTGCCAGCAGCCTCAGGGGGCAGGGCAATGAGCAGTTCTTC
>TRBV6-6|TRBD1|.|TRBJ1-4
CASSWETGVNEKLFF
TGTGCCAGCAGTTGGGAAACAGGGGTTAATGAAAAACTGTTTTTT
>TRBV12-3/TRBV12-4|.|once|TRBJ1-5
CASSPQVLHQHF
.
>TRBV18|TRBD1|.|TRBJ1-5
CASSPGQGNQPQHF
TGTGCCAGCTCACCAGGACAGGGGAATCAGCCCCAGCATTTT
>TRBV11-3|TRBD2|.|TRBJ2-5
CASSHEGLAGETQYF
TGTGCCAGCAGCCACGAGGGACTAGCGGGGGAGACCCAGTACTTC
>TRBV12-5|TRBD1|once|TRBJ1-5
CASGVYRDRGRESNQPQHF
TGTGCTAGTGGTGTCTACCGGGACAGGGGCAGGGAAAGCAATCAGCCCCAGCATTTT
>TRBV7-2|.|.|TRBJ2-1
CASRASLYNEQFF
TGTGCCAGCAGGGCTTCGCTGTACAATGAGCAGTTCTTC
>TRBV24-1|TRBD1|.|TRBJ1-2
CATSDPRGWGGYTF
TGTGCCACCAGTGACCCCAGGGGGTGGGGTGGCTACACCTTC
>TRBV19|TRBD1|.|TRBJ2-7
CASRSTGGAGEQYF
TGTGCCAGTAGATCGACAGGGGGCGCGGGGGAGCAGTACTTC
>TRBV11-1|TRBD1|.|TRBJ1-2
CASSGVQGRDGYTF
TGTGCCAGCAGCGGAGTACAGGGGCGGGATGGCTACACCTTC
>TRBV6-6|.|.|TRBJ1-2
CASSSQGGGYTF
TGTGCCAGCAGTTCGCAGGGAGGTGGCTACACCTTC
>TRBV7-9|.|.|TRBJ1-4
CASSLQGRNEKLFF
TGTGCCAGCAGCCTACAGGGCAGAAATGAAAAACTGTTTTTT
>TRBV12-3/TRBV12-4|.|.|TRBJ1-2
CASKSTGMGYTF
TGTGCCAGCAAATCGACAGGCATGGGCTACACCTTC
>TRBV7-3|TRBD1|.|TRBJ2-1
CASSSPGQGNEQFF
TGTGCCAGCAGCTCGCCGGGACAGGGAAATGAGCAGTTCTTC
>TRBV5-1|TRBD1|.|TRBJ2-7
CASSIWTGESYEQYF
TGCGCCAGCAGCATTTGGACAGGGGAGTCCTACGAGCAGTACTTC
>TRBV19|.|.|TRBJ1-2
CASSIQPQGYGYTF
TGTGCCAGTAGTATACAACCACAGGGTTATGGCTACACCTTC
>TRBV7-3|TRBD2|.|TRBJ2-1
CASSEGGLNEQFF
TGTGCCAGCAGCGAGGGAGGGCTGAATGAGCAGTTCTTC
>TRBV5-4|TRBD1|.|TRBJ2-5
CASSPNRGQETQYF
TGTGCCAGCAGCCCGAACAGGGGCCAAGAGACCCAGTACTTC
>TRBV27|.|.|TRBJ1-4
CASRGWEGHEKLFF
TGTGCCAGCAGGGGCTGGGAGGGGCATGAAAAACTGTTTTTT
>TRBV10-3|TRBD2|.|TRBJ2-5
CAISEPSGGVETQYF
TGTGCCATCAGTGAGCCCAGCGGGGGGGTCGAGACCCAGTACTTC
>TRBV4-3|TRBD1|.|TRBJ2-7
CASSRLRGPSYEQYF
TGCGCCAGCAGCCGCCTCAGGGGGCCGTCCTACGAGCAGTACTTC
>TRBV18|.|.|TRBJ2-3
CASSPGSVRAQYF
TGTGCCAGCTCACCAGGGTCGGTCAGGGCGCAGTATTTT
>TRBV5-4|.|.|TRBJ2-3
CASSPQSAAPLGTDTQYF
TGTGCCAGCAGCCCGCAGAGCGCAGCCCCACTCGGCACAGATACGCAGTATTTT
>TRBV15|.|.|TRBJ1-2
CATSRAVQAGYTF
TGTGCCACCAGCAGAGCAGTCCAGGCCGGCTACACCTTC
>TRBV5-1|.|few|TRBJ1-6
CASSLAGRGNSPLHF
TGCGCCAGCAGCCTCGCTGGCAGGGGAAATTCACCCCTCCACTTT
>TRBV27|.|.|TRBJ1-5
CASRGSGWGNQPQHF
TGTGCCAGCAGGGGTTCGGGTTGGGGCAATCAGCCCCAGCATTTT
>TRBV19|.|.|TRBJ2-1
CASSISQYNEQFF
TGTGCCAGTAGTATAAGTCAGTACAATGAGCAGTTCTTC
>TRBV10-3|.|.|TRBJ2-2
CATQGNSSYSNTGELFF
TGTGCCACCCAGGGTAACAGTTCTTACTCGAACACCGGGGAGCTGTTTTTT
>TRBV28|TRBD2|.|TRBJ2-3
CASSFYRLAGEDTQYF
TGTGCCAGCAGTTTCTATAGGCTAGCGGGAGAGGATACGCAGTATTTT
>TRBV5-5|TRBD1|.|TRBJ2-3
CASSPRTGGPDTQYF
TGTGCCAGCAGCCCACGGACAGGGGGCCCAGATACGCAGTATTTT
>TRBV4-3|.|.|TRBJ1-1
CASSRGHYNTEAFF
TGCGCCAGCAGCCGAGGACACTATAACACTGAAGCTTTCTTT
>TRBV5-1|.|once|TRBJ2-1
CASSLARRGDEQFF
TGCGCCAGCAGCTTGGCCCGCAGGGGCGATGAGCAGTTCTTC
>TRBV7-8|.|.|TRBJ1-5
CASSSGTLDNQPQHF
TGTGCCAGCAGCTCCGGGACATTAGACAATCAGCCCCAGCATTTT